The following is a T cell receptor beta chain sequence with its context. The repertoire was sequenced with immunoSEQ multiplex PCR; TCRdb's copy has only in-frame clones and lacks some. The data contain about 48,000 clones, 79% of them singletons. This sample is part of a study of OX40 agonist ivuxolimab in advanced cancers. In germline, CDR1 is SEHNR, CDR2 FQNEAQ (reference sequence). V was pared by 5 bases and J by 8 bases, with 9 bases between. There are 11 residues in the CDR3. This receptor was obtained from an adult with an advanced solid tumor such as melanoma, head and neck, liver or kidney cancer. The V and J genes are TRBV7-9 and TRBJ1-1; a weak D match, TRBD1 (6 bases). Here the sequenced sample was CD4+ or CD8+ T cells sorted from blood, taken in a trial of the OX40 agonist ivuxolimab. The CDR3 sequence: CASSLQGEAFF. The CDR3 bases are TGTGCCAGCAGCCTTCAGGGGGAAGCTTTCTTT.